This T cell receptor (beta chain) derives from a study of blood T cell repertoires in COVID-19. Repertoires were generated with immunoSEQ multiplex PCR, while TCRdb's copy carries only in-frame clones and drops some. The table records about 50,000 clones, 85% to 95% of them present only once. V was cut by 7 bases and J by 8 bases, with 20 bases left in between. This CDR3 has 14 amino acids. CDR1 is MDHEN, CDR2 SYDVKM, per germline. This chain uses TRBV28 with TRBJ1-2, with D unclear. The sample taken for sequencing was peripheral blood. The TCR originated in a human donor in a cohort sampled during active COVID-19. CDR3 loop: CASNLPGKARGYTF. CDR3 sequence (DNA): TGTGCCAGCAATCTTCCGGGGAAGGCGCGGGGCTACACCTTC.